Listed here is a single T cell receptor beta chain. The V and J ends lost 5 bases and 5 bases respectively, with 16 bases between them. There are 15 residues in the CDR3. The germline gives CDR1 SGHNT, CDR2 YENEEA. In the original analysis: Reference gene primer amplification yielded estimated nucleated cell counts. Method: immunoSEQ multiplex PCR; TCRdb's copy keeps in-frame clones and lacks some. V and J calls and clone size follow that table, whereas D and trimming were derived from the DNA. Among roughly 30,000 clones, 85% were seen once, and the ten largest hold about 14%. This record belongs to a study of blood T cell repertoires in COVID-19. Study background: Sites across the United States, Italy and Spain contributed samples from acute and convalescent COVID-19.

Sequenced input: peripheral blood. The chain combines TRBV11-3 with TRBJ2-1; D may be TRBD2 (5 bases). This TCR derives from a human donor with acute or convalescent COVID-19. The donor label of this sample is uncertain. The DNA for the CDR3 is TGTGCCAGCAGCGTAAGCCGGGGAAACGACAATGAGCAGTTCTTC. Its protein is CASSVSRGNDNEQFF.